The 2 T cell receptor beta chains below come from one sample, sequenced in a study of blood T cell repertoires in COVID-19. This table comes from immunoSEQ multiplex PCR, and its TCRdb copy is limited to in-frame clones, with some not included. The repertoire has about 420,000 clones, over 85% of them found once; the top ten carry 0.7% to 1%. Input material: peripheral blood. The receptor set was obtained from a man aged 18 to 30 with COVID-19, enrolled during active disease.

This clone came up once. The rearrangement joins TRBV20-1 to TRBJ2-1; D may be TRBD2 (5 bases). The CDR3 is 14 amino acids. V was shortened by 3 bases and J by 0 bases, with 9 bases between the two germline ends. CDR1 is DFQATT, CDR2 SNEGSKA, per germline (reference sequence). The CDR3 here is CSASLGSSYNEQFF. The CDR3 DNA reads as TGCAGTGCTAGTTTGGGGAGCTCCTACAATGAGCAGTTCTTC.

The CDR3 DNA reads TGTGCCAGCAGTTCCCCAGGGGGCCGGGGCACAGATACGCAGTATTTT. It is translated as CASSSPGGRGTDTQYF. J is TRBJ2-3 and V is TRBV6-6, with 8 bases that match TRBD1. The germline V gene has CDR1 MNHNY and CDR2 SVGAGI (reference sequence). This CDR3 spans 16 amino acids. Unmatched junction bases numbered 7, after V lost 4 bases and J lost 1 base.